The 16 T cell receptor beta chains below all came from one sample that was sequenced in a study of CD8+CD57+ T cells in acquired aplastic anemia. Both TCR beta VDJ combination and CDR3 sequence profiling were carried out. Genomic DNA was the template for this profiling. TCRdb itself ran the reads through MiXCR, one entry per CDR3 protein. In the table there are 150,000 or so distinct CDR3 sequences, 55% to 75% of which are singletons. Material for sequencing was sorted CD4+, CD8+, or CD8+CD57+ T cells (not recorded which) from PBMCs. The receptors here all came from a human donor in good health.

V gene TRBV2 combines with J gene TRBJ2-1; D may match TRBD1 or TRBD2 (5 bases each). V lost 7 bases and J lost 6, with 13 bases in between. The CDR3 spans 13 residues. CDR1 is SNHLY, CDR2 FYNNEI, per germline. The CDR3 is CASTDQGVNEQFF. In nucleotides, the CDR3 is TGTGCCAGCACCGACCAGGGAGTCAATGAGCAGTTCTTC.

This rearrangement joins TRBV24-1 to TRBJ1-3; D not certain. Germline V gene data show CDR1 as KGHDR and CDR2 as SFDVKD. The CDR3 totals 13 residues. V dropped 9 bases and J dropped 0 bases, with 8 bases sitting between them. CDR3 coding DNA: TGTGCCACCTCCCTCTCCTCTGGAAACACCATATATTTT. Its translation: CATSLSSGNTIYF.

This clonotype was seen at least ten times. The chain joins TRBV27 to TRBJ2-7, with TRBD1 matching 8 bases. Trimming took 5 bases from V and 3 from J; bases not matched to a gene: 3. There are 13 residues in the CDR3. Germline V gene data show CDR1 as MNHEY and CDR2 as SMNVEV (reference sequence). Here the CDR3 reads CASSPGTGYEQYF. CDR3 DNA: TGTGCCAGCAGTCCAGGGACAGGCTACGAGCAGTACTTC.

At least ten counts were recorded for this clonotype. The chain has TRBV19 and TRBJ1-1; a weak D match, TRBD1 (5 bases). Per germline, CDR1 LNHDA and CDR2 SQIVND (reference sequence). Trimming removed 5 bases from V and 4 bases from J, with 20 bases in between. The CDR3 is made up of 16 amino acids. In DNA form, the CDR3 reads TGTGCCAGTAGTGGGGGATGGGCAGGGCGAGCCACTGAAGCTTTCTTT. Its translation is CASSGGWAGRATEAFF.

The CDR3 nucleotides are TGTGCCAGTAGTATGAATGGCCCCTCGAGGGAGCAGTACTTC. The encoded protein is CASSMNGPSREQYF. The V call is TRBV19, the J call TRBJ2-7, with D unclear. Deletions cut 3 bases from V and 7 bases from J, with 16 bases between. The CDR3 spans 14 residues. Germline V gene lookup returns CDR1 LNHDA and CDR2 SQIVND (reference sequence). The whole variable domain, filled in from reference TRBV19 and TRBJ2-7, reads DGGITQSPKYLFRKEGQNVTLSCEQNLNHDAMYWYRQDPGQGLRLIYYSQIVNDFQKGDIAEGYSVSREKKESFPLTVTSAQKNPTAFYLCASSMNGPSREQYFGPGTRLTVT.

The chain uses TRBV7-8 and TRBJ2-5, with D tentatively TRBD2 (5 bases). In germline, CDR1 is SGHVS, CDR2 FQNEAQ. Deletions cut 2 bases from V and 1 base from J, with 14 bases between. The CDR3 covers 16 residues. CDR3: CASSLSPGVLQETQYF. CDR3 sequence (DNA): TGTGCCAGCAGCTTAAGTCCCGGGGTGCTCCAAGAGACCCAGTACTTC.

The chain couples TRBV7-9 to TRBJ1-5; unclear D gene. Germline values: CDR1 SEHNR, CDR2 FQNEAQ (reference sequence). V lost 2 bases, J lost 6 bases, and 11 bases lay in between. The CDR3 is made up of 14 amino acids. As DNA, the CDR3 is TGTGCCAGCAGCTTATCGGGGTTAGGTCAGCCCCAGCATTTT. Encoded protein: CASSLSGLGQPQHF.

Remarks on this clonotype: The junction shows a germline mismatch at one end, possibly a read error. The J gene is TRBJ2-7, the V gene TRBV10-3, with TRBD2 as a possible D gene (5 bases). Germline V gives CDR1 ENHRY, CDR2 SYGVKD. This CDR3 has 13 amino acids. CDR3 coding DNA: TGTGCCAGCAGTTACTCGGGCTGGGAGGAGCAGTACTTC. Its translation is CASSYSGWEEQYF.

The V gene is TRBV2, the J gene TRBJ2-3; D is uncertain. The germline CDR1 and CDR2 sequences are SNHLY and FYNNEI. Trimming stripped 6 bases from V and 7 bases from J, with 8 bases between. The length of the CDR3 is 11 residues. The CDR3 is CASSIGYTQYF. The CDR3 DNA reads TGTGCCAGCAGCATTGGATATACGCAGTATTTT.

J is TRBJ2-5 and V is TRBV5-1; perhaps D is TRBD1 or TRBD2 (5 bases each). V gave up 5 bases and J gave up 2 bases, with 10 bases separating them. CDR3 length: 13 amino acids. Germline V gives CDR1 SGHRS, CDR2 YFSETQ. The CDR3 sequence: CASRWDPQETQYF. CDR3 nucleotides: TGCGCCAGCAGGTGGGACCCTCAAGAGACCCAGTACTTC.

The V call is TRBV7-8, the J call TRBJ2-3, with 7 bases aligning to TRBD2. The trim removed 5 bases at V and 4 bases at J, leaving 9 bases unmatched. Germline V gene lookup returns CDR1 SGHVS and CDR2 FQNEAQ. The CDR3 runs to 15 residues. CDR3 in DNA: TGTGCCAGCAGCCTTCTAGCGGCTAGGCCAGATACGCAGTATTTT. It translates to CASSLLAARPDTQYF.

This clonotype was found many times. The V gene is TRBV7-9, the J gene TRBJ1-4, with TRBD1 identical over 12 bases. The CDR3 has 16 amino acids. The V gene end was trimmed by 0 bases and the J gene end by 8 bases; junction bases not matched to a gene: 4. CDR1 is SEHNR and CDR2 is FQNEAQ in the germline V gene (reference sequence). The CDR3 DNA reads as TGTGCCAGCAGCTTAGCGGGACAGGGGGCGAGAGAAAAACTGTTTTTT. Its protein is CASSLAGQGAREKLFF.

The count of this clonotype is one. This chain links TRBV24-1 with TRBJ2-2; TRBD1 matches 8 bases. The germline CDR1 and CDR2 sequences are KGHDR and SFDVKD. CDR3 size: 16 residues. Trimming removed 6 bases from V and 1 base from J; junction bases left unmatched: 6. The CDR3 DNA sequence: TGTGCCACCAGTACCCAGGACAGGGTGAACACCGGGGAGCTGTTTTTT. This encodes CATSTQDRVNTGELFF.

This clonotype was found a few times. CDR3 sequence (DNA): TGTGCCACCAGTGAGGCTAGCACAGATACGCAGTATTTT. Translation gives CATSEASTDTQYF. The rearrangement joins TRBV24-1 to TRBJ2-3; D is uncertain. This CDR3 has 13 residues. Trimming pared 4 bases from V and 0 bases from J, leaving 4 bases between. Germline V gene data show CDR1 as KGHDR and CDR2 as SFDVKD.

This sequence joins TRBV6-5 and TRBJ2-7, with TRBD1 matching 8 bases. The V segment lost 2 bases and the J segment 7 bases; nucleotides outside the gene matches: 13. The V gene's germline CDR1 is MNHEY and CDR2 SVGAGI. The CDR3 runs 16 residues. CDR3: CASSYGGQGGTGEQYF. In DNA, the CDR3 is TGTGCCAGCAGTTACGGAGGACAGGGAGGAACGGGGGAGCAGTACTTC.

This clonotype was detected many times. The chain employs TRBV11-2 and TRBJ1-2, with 8 bases that match TRBD1. The CDR3 covers 13 residues. J was trimmed by 4 bases and V by 5 bases; bases with no gene match: 3. CDR1 is SGHAT, CDR2 FQNNGV, per germline. The CDR3 DNA is TGTGCCAGCAGCGCAGGGGGCGCCTATGGCTACACCTTC. This gives the protein CASSAGGAYGYTF.